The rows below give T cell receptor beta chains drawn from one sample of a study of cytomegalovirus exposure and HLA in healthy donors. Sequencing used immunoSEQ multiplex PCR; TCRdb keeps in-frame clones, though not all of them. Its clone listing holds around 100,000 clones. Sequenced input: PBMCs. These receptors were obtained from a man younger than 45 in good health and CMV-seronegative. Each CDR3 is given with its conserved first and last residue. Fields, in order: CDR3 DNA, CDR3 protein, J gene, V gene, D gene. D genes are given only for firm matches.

TGTGCCATCAGTGAGTTTCGATGGGACAACGGCTATGGCTACACCTTC CAISEFRWDNGYGYTF TRBJ1-2 TRBV10-3 -
TGTGCCAGCAGGGGACAGGGAGGACCGGGTACCGGGGAGCTGTTTTTT CASRGQGGPGTGELFF TRBJ2-2 TRBV7-2 TRBD1
TGTGCCAGCAGTTTGGACAGAGACTATCAGCCCCAGCATTTT CASSLDRDYQPQHF TRBJ1-5 TRBV28 -
TGTGCCAGTAGCCCCTCGGCAGGGGCGAGGGTCTACAATGAGCAGTTCTTC CASSPSAGARVYNEQFF TRBJ2-1 TRBV19 -
TGTGCCAGCAGTGCCCCGGGACAGGGGGCAGTTAATGAAAAACTGTTTTTT CASSAPGQGAVNEKLFF TRBJ1-4 TRBV28 TRBD1
TGTGCCAGCACCCTACCTCGGGGTCCTTATGGCTACACCTTC CASTLPRGPYGYTF TRBJ1-2 TRBV6-6 -
TGTGCCAGCAGTTTATCGATTTTGCTAGCGGTCACCGGGGAGCTGTTTTTT CASSLSILLAVTGELFF TRBJ2-2 TRBV27 TRBD2
TGTGCCAGCTCACCGGGACTAGTAACCGCCTACGAGCAGTACTTC CASSPGLVTAYEQYF TRBJ2-7 TRBV18 TRBD2
TGCGCCAGCAGCCAGGCCCTGGACAGGTCTATTCATTCACCCCTCCACTTT CASSQALDRSIHSPLHF TRBJ1-6 TRBV4-1 TRBD1
TGTGCCAGCAGCTTAGCGACAGGCCGGGGAAAGACCCAGTACTTC CASSLATGRGKTQYF TRBJ2-5 TRBV7-7 -
TGTGCCAGCAGCTTAAGGGACAGGCAAAGCACAGATACGCAGTATTTT CASSLRDRQSTDTQYF TRBJ2-3 TRBV11-2 TRBD1
TGCGCCAGCAGCAACGGGGTCAGGGGGCGCGGCTACACCTTC CASSNGVRGRGYTF TRBJ1-2 TRBV4-1 TRBD1
TGTGCCAGCAGTGGGGCTAGCGGGGTCCTCCAAGAGACCCAGTACTTC CASSGASGVLQETQYF TRBJ2-5 TRBV27 TRBD2
TGTGCCAGCAGACCCCAGGGCACTAACTATGGCTACACCTTC CASRPQGTNYGYTF TRBJ1-2 TRBV5-4 -
TGTGCCAGCTCACCCTCTCAGGGTTCCCAAGAGACCCAGTACTTC CASSPSQGSQETQYF TRBJ2-5 TRBV18 -
TGTGCCAGCAGTGTGGATGGGGCCTCTAATGAGCAGTTCTTC CASSVDGASNEQFF TRBJ2-1 TRBV6-4 -
TGTGCCAGCTGGGAGGGATCGATCACCATGAACACTGAAGCTTTCTTT CASWEGSITMNTEAFF TRBJ1-1 TRBV28 -
TGCGCCAGCAGCTTGTTAGCTAGCACAGATACGCAGTATTTT CASSLLASTDTQYF TRBJ2-3 TRBV5-1 -
TGTGCCAGCAGCCCTGAGGGAGGCCGACAGGGGGACACTGAAGCTTTCTTT CASSPEGGRQGDTEAFF TRBJ1-1 TRBV7-9 TRBD1
TGTGCCAGCAGCCAGCGGCCGGGAGAAAGCACAGATACGCAGTATTTT CASSQRPGESTDTQYF TRBJ2-3 TRBV4-2 -
TGTGCCAGCAGCCCACCCTACCGACAGCGCCCCTACAATGAGCAGTTCTTC CASSPPYRQRPYNEQFF TRBJ2-1 TRBV7-8 -
TGCGCCAGCAGCTCGGTCCCGGGACAGGGGCGGGGTGAAAAACTGTTTTTT CASSSVPGQGRGEKLFF TRBJ1-4 TRBV5-1 TRBD1
TGTGCCAGCACCACACCGGGACAGACCTACGAGCAGTACTTC CASTTPGQTYEQYF TRBJ2-7 TRBV6-5 TRBD1
TGTGCCAGCAGCCGGACAGACCTCGGAGCTTTCTTT CASSRTDLGAFF TRBJ1-1 TRBV5-5 -
TGTGCCAGCAGTGGAGGGACAGGGAAAGAGACCCAGTACTTC CASSGGTGKETQYF TRBJ2-5 TRBV2 TRBD1
TGTGCCAGCAGACGACTTACCGGGACAGAAGAAGCTTTCTTT CASRRLTGTEEAFF TRBJ1-1 TRBV6-6 TRBD1
TGTGCCAGCAGCTTGGTGGTGGTGAGCGTTGGAGCGAACACCGGGGAGCTGTTTTTT CASSLVVVSVGANTGELFF TRBJ2-2 TRBV5-6 -
TGTGCCAGCGGACCCACCGGGACAGAGGGTACCGGGGAGCTGTTTTTT CASGPTGTEGTGELFF TRBJ2-2 TRBV7-7 TRBD1
TGTGCCAGCAACCGACTCAAGACAGAGGCCGCCGAAAAACTGTTTTTT CASNRLKTEAAEKLFF TRBJ1-4 TRBV2 -
TGTGCCAGCAGCTTAGGTTACAGTCCCAAGGAGACCCAGTACTTC CASSLGYSPKETQYF TRBJ2-5 TRBV11-2 -
TGTGCCAGCACAATACAGGGGTTTTACGAGCAGTACTTC CASTIQGFYEQYF TRBJ2-7 TRBV6-1 TRBD1
TGTGCTAGTGGTTTGGATGGAGACACTGAAGCTTTCTTT CASGLDGDTEAFF TRBJ1-1 TRBV12-5 -
TGTGCCAGCAGCTTAGGCAGGTTCGGCCTCCAGCATTTT CASSLGRFGLQHF TRBJ1-5 TRBV11-2 -
TGCGCCAGCAGTGGAGGATGGGCTAGCGGGGGGTTCGAAAACATTCAGTACTTC CASSGGWASGGFENIQYF TRBJ2-4 TRBV10-2 TRBD2
TGCGCCAGCAGCAGGACAGGGGCCTACGAGCAGTACTTC CASSRTGAYEQYF TRBJ2-7 TRBV5-1 TRBD1
TGTGCCAGCTCACCCGAACAGTTAGATACGCAGTATTTT CASSPEQLDTQYF TRBJ2-3 TRBV18 -
TGCGCCAGCAGCTCCCCGGGGACCTACAATGAGCAGTTCTTC CASSSPGTYNEQFF TRBJ2-1 TRBV5-1 -
TGTGCCAGCAGCTTGGGGTTACTGACAGGGGGTATAAATTCACCCCTCCACTTT CASSLGLLTGGINSPLHF TRBJ1-6 TRBV5-6 TRBD1
TGTGCCAGCGAAGGGCGGGGGGGCCGAATCGGGGAGCTATTTTTT CASEGRGGRIGELFF TRBJ2-2 TRBV7-2 TRBD2
TGTGCCAGCAGCCTGGACAGGGGGCAAAAAACCATATATTTT CASSLDRGQKTIYF TRBJ1-3 TRBV7-9 TRBD1
TGTGCCAGCAGCCAAGATATGGGGGGGGGCCGTCCGGGAACCGGGGAGCTGTTTTTT CASSQDMGGGRPGTGELFF TRBJ2-2 TRBV4-2 -
TGTGCCAGTAGTCCCCTCGACAGGGAATGGGTGACCCAGTACTTC CASSPLDREWVTQYF TRBJ2-5 TRBV19 TRBD1
TGTGCCAGCACCTTTAACAGGGACGGTTCCTACGAGCAGTACTTC CASTFNRDGSYEQYF TRBJ2-7 TRBV6-1 -
TGTGCCAGCAGCTCCGGACTAGCGGGGGGTAGCGATGAGCAGTTCTTC CASSSGLAGGSDEQFF TRBJ2-1 TRBV7-3 TRBD2